These 5 T cell receptor beta chains share one sample of origin, sequenced in a study of long-term antiretroviral therapy in people with HIV. Run at survey level, the immunoSEQ assay was version v3.0. The protocol was immunoSEQ multiplex PCR, while the TCRdb copy is restricted to in-frame clones and leaves out a portion. The sample includes roughly 44,000 clones, about 95% of them seen just once. Material: unsorted PBMCs, obtained 3.7 years after starting antiretroviral therapy. The receptor set was obtained from a woman aged 45-65 years with HIV.

The J gene is TRBJ2-7, the V gene TRBV7-6; the D gene is possibly TRBD1 (6 bases). The germline V gene has CDR1 SGHVS and CDR2 FNYEAQ. V lost 5 bases, J lost 8 bases, and 19 bases lay in between. CDR3 length: 14 residues. As DNA, the CDR3 is TGTGCCAGCAGCCAAACCGGGACACCGGGCAAGCAGTACTTC. This gives the protein CASSQTGTPGKQYF.

This chain uses TRBV2 with TRBJ2-7; TRBD1 matches at 9 bases. In germline, CDR1 is SNHLY, CDR2 FYNNEI. With V trimmed by 5 bases and J by 5 bases, 10 bases remained unmatched. The CDR3 consists of 15 residues. The CDR3 nucleotides read TGTGCCAGCAGTCCTATTGGACAGGGGTCGGACGAGCAGTACTTC. Its protein is CASSPIGQGSDEQYF.

The V call is TRBV7-2, the J call TRBJ1-5; no reliable D call. In germline, CDR1 is SGHTA, CDR2 FQGNSA. The CDR3 contains 13 residues. The germline V and J ends were trimmed by 1 base and 7 bases, with 8 bases remaining between them. CDR3 protein: CASSLGVDQPQHF. The CDR3 DNA reads TGTGCCAGCAGCTTAGGGGTAGACCAGCCCCAGCATTTT.

V gene TRBV19 combines with J gene TRBJ2-3, with 10 bases fitting TRBD2. The V segment lost 4 bases and the J segment 3 bases; nucleotides outside the gene matches: 4. The germline CDR1 and CDR2 sequences are LNHDA and SQIVND (reference sequence). The CDR3 covers 15 residues. CDR3 region: CASSSPGLATDTQYF. As DNA, the CDR3 is TGTGCCAGTAGTAGTCCGGGACTAGCGACAGATACGCAGTATTTT.

This clone is a singleton in its sample. This rearrangement joins TRBV15 to TRBJ1-3, with D hard to call. This CDR3 has 16 amino acids. With 0 bases removed from V and 0 bases from J, the gap between germline ends came to 9 bases. Looked up from germline, CDR1 is LNHNV and CDR2 is YYDKDF (reference sequence). The CDR3 here is CATSRDKGNSGNTIYF. The DNA for the CDR3 is TGTGCCACCAGCAGAGATAAGGGAAACTCTGGAAACACCATATATTTT.